Shown below are 27 T cell receptor beta chains from a single sample sequenced in a study of chemoradiotherapy in HPV16-positive cancers. The method was immunoSEQ multiplex PCR; TCRdb's version includes in-frame clones alone and lacks a portion of them. The data contain 8,000 or so clones, over 65% of them singletons. Sampling was carried out from a patient who underwent chemoradiotherapy. The receptors derive from a human donor with HPV-associated anogenital cancer.

J is TRBJ1-1 and V is TRBV7-2; no clear D. Per germline, CDR1 SGHTA and CDR2 FQGNSA. CDR3 length: 16 amino acids. Trimming removed 2 bases at V and 0 bases at J, with 13 bases between. The chain's CDR3 is CASSLNRMTLNTEAFF. CDR3 DNA sequence: TGTGCCAGCAGCTTAAATCGGATGACCCTGAACACTGAAGCTTTCTTT.

V is TRBV7-9 and J is TRBJ1-1; unclear D gene. From germline, CDR1 is SEHNR and CDR2 FQNEAQ (reference sequence). The ends were cut back, 2 bases at V and 6 bases at J, with 1 base in the middle. The CDR3 extends over 10 amino acids. The CDR3 region has the DNA TGTGCCAGCAGCTTATCTGAAGCTTTCTTT. Translated, it gives CASSLSEAFF.

The chain recombines TRBV5-1 with TRBJ1-5; D possibly corresponds to TRBD1 (5 bases). The V and J ends lost 0 bases and 1 base respectively, with 8 bases between them. The CDR3 loop spans 15 amino acids. The germline V gene has CDR1 SGHRS and CDR2 YFSETQ. The CDR3 protein is CASSLDGQSNQPQHF. For the CDR3, the DNA is TGCGCCAGCAGCTTGGACGGACAAAGCAATCAGCCCCAGCATTTT.

This rearrangement joins TRBV6-1 to TRBJ2-1; TRBD2 agrees at 10 bases. Germline loops: CDR1 MNHNS, CDR2 SASEGT. Germline trimming cut 6 bases from V and 1 base from J; bases unmatched to any gene: 3. The CDR3 is made up of 15 amino acids. CDR3 sequence: CASSTSGESYNEQFF. The CDR3 coding sequence is TGTGCCAGCAGCACTAGCGGGGAATCCTACAATGAGCAGTTCTTC.

The chain recombines TRBV14 with TRBJ2-1, with D unresolved. The CDR3 runs 15 residues. Germline V lookup: CDR1 SGHDN, CDR2 FVKESK. Trimming removed 2 bases from V and 6 bases from J, with 14 bases in between. The CDR3 DNA sequence: TGTGCCAGCAGCCAATTGACTGGGATGGGCAATGAGCAGTTCTTC. It is translated as CASSQLTGMGNEQFF.

The rearrangement uses TRBV9 and TRBJ2-5; TRBD2 aligns across 7 bases. In germline, CDR1 is SGDLS, CDR2 YYNGEE. This CDR3 has 15 amino acids. The ends lost 0 bases at V and 5 bases at J; junction bases unmatched: 7. The CDR3 region has the DNA TGTGCCAGCAGCGTAGGGCAGGGAGGGATGGAGACCCAGTACTTC. Amino acids: CASSVGQGGMETQYF.

The V and J genes are TRBV30 and TRBJ2-7; TRBD2 might be the D (5 bases). Trimming removed 1 base at V and 2 bases at J, with 12 bases between. The V gene's germline CDR1 is GTSNPN and CDR2 SVGIG (reference sequence). The CDR3 runs 14 residues. The CDR3 is CAWSASRGPYEQYF. In DNA, the CDR3 is TGTGCCTGGAGTGCGAGTAGAGGGCCCTACGAGCAGTACTTC.

V usage is TRBV27 and J usage is TRBJ2-1; 10 bases are a match to TRBD2. Germline V CDR1 and CDR2: MNHEY, SMNVEV (reference sequence). The CDR3 has 16 amino acids. V trimming: 2 bases; J trimming: 7 bases; junction bases outside the gene matches: 8. The CDR3 coding sequence is TGTGCCAGCAGTTTAAGAGCGGGGGGGACTCTGAATGAGCAGTTCTTC. Its protein product is CASSLRAGGTLNEQFF.

This clone turned up a few times. The chain couples TRBV30 to TRBJ1-1, with D possibly matching TRBD1 (6 bases). The CDR3 runs 14 residues. V was trimmed by 7 bases and J by 6 bases, leaving 21 bases between them. Germline CDR1 reads GTSNPN; CDR2 reads SVGIG (reference sequence). CDR3 coding DNA: TGTGCCTCAAAACGGGGACACCGACTCTCTGAAGCTTTCTTT. Translated: CASKRGHRLSEAFF.

A single count supports this clone. The chain carries TRBV18 and TRBJ2-5; TRBD1 matches 7 bases. The CDR3 runs 15 residues. V was pared by 4 bases and J by 4 bases, with 9 bases of the junction left unmatched. Germline loops: CDR1 KGHSH, CDR2 LQKENI. The CDR3 sequence is CASSLRDSGIETQYF. The DNA for the CDR3 is TGTGCCAGCTCACTTCGGGACAGTGGCATAGAGACCCAGTACTTC. The whole variable domain, remainder taken from reference TRBV18 and TRBJ2-5, is NAGVMQNPRHLVRRRGQEARLRCSPMKGHSHVYWYRQLPEEGLKFMVYLQKENIIDESGMPKERFSAEFPKEGPSILRIQQVVRGDSAAYFCASSLRDSGIETQYFGPGTRLLVL.

The chain is built from TRBV20-1 and TRBJ2-1; D is undetermined. The germline gives CDR1 DFQATT, CDR2 SNEGSKA (reference sequence). The CDR3 covers 11 residues. V dropped 3 bases and J dropped 8 bases, with 8 bases sitting between them. CDR3 loop: CSASKGYEQFF. For the CDR3, the DNA is TGCAGTGCTAGTAAAGGGTATGAGCAGTTCTTC.

This sequence joins TRBV19 and TRBJ2-1; D is possibly TRBD1 (6 bases). Between the trimmed V and J ends, which lost 2 bases and 2 bases, there was a span of 10 bases. CDR3 length: 15 residues. Germline V gene data show CDR1 as LNHDA and CDR2 as SQIVND (reference sequence). The CDR3 reads CASSITGSAYNEQFF. As DNA, the CDR3 is TGTGCCAGTAGTATAACAGGGTCTGCCTACAATGAGCAGTTCTTC.

The V call is TRBV2, the J call TRBJ2-7; possible D gene TRBD1, 6 bases. Per the germline V gene, CDR1 is SNHLY and CDR2 is FYNNEI. The germline V and J ends were trimmed by 2 bases and 2 bases, with 13 bases remaining between them. The CDR3 covers 15 residues. CDR3 sequence: CASSEWRTETYEQYF. CDR3 sequence (DNA): TGTGCCAGCAGTGAATGGCGGACAGAAACCTACGAGCAGTACTTC.

V gene TRBV18 combines with J gene TRBJ1-1; 7 bases are a match to TRBD1. This CDR3 is built from 17 residues. Looked up from germline, CDR1 is KGHSH and CDR2 is LQKENI. Trimming cost V 1 base and J 0 bases; bases outside gene matches: 8. CDR3 coding DNA: TGTGCCAGCTCACCACAAGGGGGCCGGCGGATGAACACTGAAGCTTTCTTT. Translating it yields CASSPQGGRRMNTEAFF.

The V call is TRBV5-1, the J call TRBJ1-2; D unclear. Germline assignment: CDR1 SGHRS and CDR2 YFSETQ. Trimming stripped 0 bases from V and 0 bases from J, with 6 bases between. This CDR3 region has 14 residues. This CDR3 reads CASSLGGPNYGYTF. The CDR3 nucleotides are TGCGCCAGCAGCTTGGGAGGGCCTAACTATGGCTACACCTTC.

V is TRBV28 and J is TRBJ1-1, with D perhaps matching TRBD1 (6 bases). The CDR3 sequence is 15 residues long. Germline V CDR1 and CDR2: MDHEN, SYDVKM. The V and J ends lost 6 bases and 1 base respectively, with 15 bases between them. CDR3 sequence: CASRERGAPNTEAFF. CDR3 DNA sequence: TGTGCCAGCAGGGAGCGGGGGGCCCCGAACACTGAAGCTTTCTTT.

This clone has only a few counts. This sequence joins TRBV19 and TRBJ1-6; 9 positions match TRBD1. V lost 4 bases, J lost 7 bases, and 2 bases stayed unmatched. The V gene's germline CDR1 is LNHDA and CDR2 SQIVND (reference sequence). The CDR3 covers 14 residues. CDR3: CASSTTGGNSPLHF. The DNA for the CDR3 is TGTGCCAGTAGTACCACAGGGGGCAATTCACCCCTCCACTTT.

As concerns this clone: At one of its ends the junction is not consistent with the germline gene, which may arise from a read error. The chain links TRBV9 to TRBJ2-7, with a possible D match to TRBD2 (7 bases). Germline V CDR1 and CDR2: SGDLS, YYNGEE. This CDR3 is 15 amino acids long. The CDR3 spells CVSSPRVGGGYEQYF. The DNA of the CDR3 is TGTGTCAGCAGCCCGAGGGTAGGGGGGGGGTACGAGCAGTACTTC.

The J gene is TRBJ2-3, the V gene TRBV4-3; TRBD1 might be the D (5 bases). CDR3 length equals 17 residues. Germline CDR1 LGHNA, CDR2 YSLEER. V was shortened by 0 bases and J by 0 bases, with 13 bases between the two germline ends. The CDR3 coding sequence is TGCGCCAGCAGCCAAGAAGTCGAGACAGTTAGCACAGATACGCAGTATTTT. Amino acids: CASSQEVETVSTDTQYF.

V usage is TRBV19 and J usage is TRBJ1-5, with D perhaps TRBD1 (5 bases). Germline V CDR1 and CDR2: LNHDA, SQIVND (reference sequence). This CDR3 comprises 13 residues. Trimming removed 4 bases at V and 6 bases at J, with 10 bases between. CDR3: CASSRDPRQPQHF. The CDR3 DNA is TGTGCCAGTAGTAGGGACCCTCGTCAGCCCCAGCATTTT.

The V call is TRBV19, the J call TRBJ1-5; D may be TRBD1 (5 bases). The CDR3 has 17 amino acids. CDR1 and CDR2 (germline): LNHDA, SQIVND (reference sequence). Trimming cost V 6 bases and J 4 bases, with 22 bases left between them. CDR3 in DNA: TGTGCCAGTAGATCTCCGGTCCGAGACAGACGTAATCAGCCCCAGCATTTT. Amino acid sequence: CASRSPVRDRRNQPQHF.

The chain has TRBV28 and TRBJ2-5, with TRBD1 matching 8 bases. Near its end, the DNA agrees better with TRBJ2-7, so the J call may be wrong. Germline values: CDR1 MDHEN, CDR2 SYDVKM. The CDR3 consists of 14 residues. In DNA, the CDR3 is TGTGCCAGCAGCGTGAAGCAGGGGGCTTACGAGCAGTACTTC. It encodes CASSVKQGAYEQYF.

This clone was seen a single time. CDR3 loop: CASSLHHGDFYEQYF. The CDR3 DNA sequence: TGTGCCAGTAGTCTTCACCACGGGGACTTCTACGAGCAGTACTTC. The rearrangement uses TRBV19 and TRBJ2-7, with a weak D call TRBD2 (6 bases). The V and J ends lost 5 bases and 3 bases respectively, with 17 bases between them. This CDR3 contains 15 residues. Germline values: CDR1 LNHDA, CDR2 SQIVND (reference sequence).

The V gene is TRBV5-1, the J gene TRBJ2-7, with a possible D match to TRBD1 (5 bases). Germline lookup yields CDR1 SGHRS and CDR2 YFSETQ. Deletions cut 4 bases from V and 1 base from J, with 9 bases between. This CDR3 has 13 amino acids. Written as DNA, the CDR3 is TGCGCCAGCAGCATTCGACAGTCCTACGAGCAGTACTTC. Translation: CASSIRQSYEQYF.

This sequence joins TRBV9 and TRBJ2-5, with D perhaps matching TRBD1 (7 bases). Trimming shortened V by 3 bases and J by 6 bases, and 18 bases separated the two germline ends. The CDR3 extends over 15 amino acids. Germline loops: CDR1 SGDLS, CDR2 YYNGEE. This chain's CDR3 is CASSALSQGGKTQYF. CDR3 bases: TGTGCCAGCAGCGCCCTCTCGCAGGGGGGAAAGACCCAGTACTTC.

This rearrangement joins TRBV14 to TRBJ2-3; TRBD2 agrees at 7 bases. V lost 0 bases and J lost 7; bases outside the gene matches: 10. CDR3 length: 16 amino acids. CDR1 is SGHDN and CDR2 is FVKESK in the germline V gene. The CDR3 DNA sequence: TGTGCCAGCAGCCAAGACTCAGGGAGGGTAACCAATACGCAGTATTTT. Protein sequence: CASSQDSGRVTNTQYF.

The gene calls are TRBV4-3 and TRBJ1-3; unclear D gene. The CDR3 spans 15 residues. V was cut by 2 bases and J by 1 base, with 9 bases left in between. Germline V lookup: CDR1 LGHNA, CDR2 YSLEER. CDR3: CASSQNTVSGNTIYF. The CDR3, as DNA: TGCGCCAGCAGCCAAAATACGGTTTCTGGAAACACCATATATTTT.